These T cell receptor beta chains were read from a single sample in a study of shared clonotypes between healthy human individuals. Libraries were prepared by immunoSEQ multiplex PCR; TCRdb keeps only in-frame clonotypes and omits some of them. The sample has about 2.5 million clones; 80% to 95% are singletons. The sample taken for sequencing was naive CD4+ T cells from PBMCs. Receptors were obtained from a man between 18 and 29 years old in good health. Some clones in this sample may be carry-over from other donors' samples. Both conserved end residues are part of each CDR3. The D gene is left open where the match is weak. The size field is filled for only some rows; it gives once, few, many or a size class.

>TRBV2|TRBJ1-1|NA|few
TGTGCCAGCAGAGGTCGCGACAGCGTGAACACTGAAGCTTTCTTT
CASRGRDSVNTEAFF
>TRBV12-5|TRBJ2-5|NA|NA
TGTGCTAGTGGTTTGGCCGGTCAAGAGACCCAGTACTTC
CASGLAGQETQYF
>TRBV4-2|TRBJ2-2|NA|NA
TGTGCCAGCAGCCAAGATCCGGGCTTTAACACCGGGGAGCTGTTTTTT
CASSQDPGFNTGELFF
>TRBV28|TRBJ1-1|NA|NA
TGTGCCAGCAGACTCTTTGGGGAAGCTTTCTTT
CASRLFGEAFF
>TRBV7-6|TRBJ2-7|NA|NA
TGTGCCAGCAGCTCAGGGGGGGCACGCGAGCAGTACTTC
CASSSGGAREQYF
>TRBV28|TRBJ2-1|NA|NA
TGTGCCAGTGGCAGCTCCTACAATGAGCAGTTCTTC
CASGSSYNEQFF
>TRBV5-1|TRBJ2-2|NA|NA
TGCGCCAGCAGCTTGGAAGGTACAACCGGGGAGCTGTTTTTT
CASSLEGTTGELFF
>TRBV7-9|TRBJ2-3|NA|NA
TGTGCCAGCAGCCCCTTACGTTGGGATACGCAGTATTTT
CASSPLRWDTQYF
>TRBV21-1|TRBJ2-2|NA|once
TGTGCCAGCAGCAAAGGGACAGTGTCCGGGGAGCTGTTTTTT
CASSKGTVSGELFF
>TRBV10-1|TRBJ2-2|NA|once
TGCGCCAGCAGTGATCTTAGGGTTGGATTCACCGGGGAGCTGTTTTTT
CASSDLRVGFTGELFF
>TRBV27|TRBJ1-4|NA|NA
TGTGCCAGCAAAGCTAATGAAAAACTGTTTTTT
CASKANEKLFF
>TRBV9|TRBJ2-5|TRBD2|once
TGTGCCAGCAGCCACGGGAGGACAATGAAAGAGACCCAGTACTTC
CASSHGRTMKETQYF
>TRBV9|TRBJ2-3|NA|NA
TGTGCCAGCAGCGTAGGCGTCTCTAGCACTAGCACAGATACGCAGTATTTT
CASSVGVSSTSTDTQYF
>TRBV2|TRBJ2-7|NA|NA
TGTGCCAGCAGTGGGAAGTCGTCAGGGGTCTACGAGCAGTACTTC
CASSGKSSGVYEQYF
>TRBV28|TRBJ1-2|NA|NA
TGTGCCAGCAGTTTGGTGGGGTTTGGCTACACCTTC
CASSLVGFGYTF
>TRBV6-1|TRBJ1-1|TRBD1|NA
TGTGCCAGCAGACGGACAGGAATGAACACTGAAGCTTTCTTT
CASRRTGMNTEAFF
>TRBV7-9|TRBJ2-5|NA|NA
TGTGCCAGCAGCTTCCTGACCGGGGCCCAAGAGACCCAGTACTTC
CASSFLTGAQETQYF
>TRBV10-1|TRBJ1-2|NA|NA
TGCGCCAGCAGCGCCGGGACGGGGAACTATGGCTACACCTTC
CASSAGTGNYGYTF
>TRBV18|TRBJ1-4|NA|NA
TGTGCCAGCTCACCTGGGGAGGTTCGGGAAAAACTGTTTTTT
CASSPGEVREKLFF
>TRBV4-2|TRBJ2-3|TRBD2|NA
TGTGCCAGCAGCCAAGACTATCTAGCGGGGGGCACAGATACGCAGTATTTT
CASSQDYLAGGTDTQYF
>TRBV6-5|TRBJ2-5|TRBD2|NA
TGTGCCAGCAGATTTGTAGCGGGGGAGACCCAGTACTTC
CASRFVAGETQYF
>TRBV18|TRBJ1-3|NA|NA
TGTGCCAGCTCCTCTTTGGACAGCCTTGGAAACACCATATATTTT
CASSSLDSLGNTIYF
>TRBV6-1|TRBJ2-3|NA|NA
TGTGCCAGCAGGAGGCGTGCCTTGGGAGATACGCAGTATTTT
CASRRRALGDTQYF
>TRBV28|TRBJ2-5|TRBD2|once
TGTGCCAGCAGTCCCACGGATTTCGTGGGGAGGGCCGTTTTAAGAGAGACCCAGTACTTC
CASSPTDFVGRAVLRETQYF
>TRBV4-2|TRBJ1-2|NA|NA
TGTGCCAGCAGCCAAGAAGGCAGCTCTTTAAACTATGGCTACACCTTC
CASSQEGSSLNYGYTF
>TRBV18|TRBJ2-3|TRBD1|NA
TGTGCCAGCTCACCGACAAGGGGGCGTAGAGATACGCAGTATTTT
CASSPTRGRRDTQYF
>TRBV10-3|TRBJ2-3|TRBD2|NA
TGTGCCATCAGTGAGTCGACGGGACTAGCGTCAGACACTAGCACAGATACGCAGTATTTT
CAISESTGLASDTSTDTQYF
>TRBV10-3|TRBJ1-5|NA|NA
TGTGCCATCAGTGTCGCGGCAGGGCCTGGTCAGCCCCAGCATTTT
CAISVAAGPGQPQHF
>TRBV5-1|TRBJ1-4|NA|NA
TGCGCCAGCAGTGTGAGGGGCTGGGAAAAACTGTTTTTT
CASSVRGWEKLFF
>TRBV27|TRBJ1-2|NA|NA
TGTGCCAGCAGTTTTGTCAGGGCGGGTGGCTACACCTTC
CASSFVRAGGYTF
>TRBV19|TRBJ1-5|NA|NA
TGTGCCAGTAGTATGGTGGGGACGGTAAAGCCCCAGCATTTT
CASSMVGTVKPQHF
>TRBV19|TRBJ1-1|NA|NA
TGTGCCAGTAGTAGGGGGTACGCTGAAGCTTTCTTT
CASSRGYAEAFF
>TRBV28|TRBJ1-3|NA|NA
TGTGCCAGCAGTGGGCCGCGGGTGGGGCCTGGAAACACCATATATTTT
CASSGPRVGPGNTIYF
>TRBV28|TRBJ2-1|NA|NA
TGTGCCAGCAGTTATGGGACATCGGCCTACAATGAGCAGTTCTTC
CASSYGTSAYNEQFF
>TRBV6-5|TRBJ1-1|NA|NA
TGTGCCAGCAACTACGCGTGGGAAGGCACTGAAGCTTTCTTT
CASNYAWEGTEAFF
>TRBV10-3|TRBJ2-7|NA|NA
TGTGCCATCAGTGATCCAAAGGGCGAGCAGTACTTC
CAISDPKGEQYF
>TRBV28|TRBJ1-2|TRBD1|NA
TGTGCCAGCAGTTTGATCTTAAGAGGGGGCCTAGGCTACACCTTC
CASSLILRGGLGYTF
>TRBV6-1|TRBJ2-3|NA|NA
TGTGCCAGCTCCGAGAGCACAGATACGCAGTATTTT
CASSESTDTQYF
>TRBV19|TRBJ2-1|TRBD2|NA
TGTGCCAGTAGTATCCGTACTAGCGGGGCCTACAATGAGCAGTTCTTC
CASSIRTSGAYNEQFF
>TRBV18|TRBJ2-2|TRBD2|NA
TGTGCCAGCTCACCTGGTGTAGCGGGACAGAACACCGGGGAGCTGTTTTTT
CASSPGVAGQNTGELFF
>TRBV11-2|TRBJ2-7|NA|NA
TGTGCCAGCACCGAAAACCACGGGCAGGAGCAGTACTTC
CASTENHGQEQYF
>TRBV11-2|TRBJ2-1|NA|NA
TGTGCCAGCAGCTCCATGCTGGCTATGACCTCACATGAGCAGTTCTTC
CASSSMLAMTSHEQFF
>TRBV4-1|TRBJ1-2|TRBD1|few
TGCGCCAGCAGCTTAAGCACCGGGACAGGGAGCGGCTACACCTTC
CASSLSTGTGSGYTF
>TRBV5-4|TRBJ1-4|NA|NA
TGTGCCAGCAGCTTGTGGGGGGCCGAAAAACTGTTTTTT
CASSLWGAEKLFF
>TRBV29-1|TRBJ1-2|NA|NA
TGCAGCGTTGAGAACGAAAACAGCCGAAACTATGGCTACACCTTC
CSVENENSRNYGYTF
>TRBV19|TRBJ2-7|TRBD2|NA
TGTGCCAGTGCCATAGCGGGAGGGGAGCAGTACTTC
CASAIAGGEQYF
>TRBV7-6|TRBJ2-1|NA|NA
TGTGCCAGCAGCTTGGGGCAGGGCGTAAACTACAATGAGCAGTTCTTC
CASSLGQGVNYNEQFF
>TRBV28|TRBJ2-7|NA|NA
TGTGCCAGCAGCACCCACTACGAGCAGTACTTC
CASSTHYEQYF
>TRBV6-1|TRBJ2-7|NA|NA
TGTGCCAGCAGTCAAAGCCCCACAAGTTTCGAGCAGTACTTC
CASSQSPTSFEQYF
>TRBV28|TRBJ1-1|NA|NA
TGTGCCAGCAGTTCTGGTAACACTGAAGCTTTCTTT
CASSSGNTEAFF
>TRBV27|TRBJ2-7|TRBD1|NA
TGTGCCAGCAGTTACGGACAGGGGGCGGGGGAGCAGTACTTC
CASSYGQGAGEQYF